This T cell receptor beta chain came from a study of T cell changes during pregnancy in multiple sclerosis. The CDR3 spans 14 residues. V was cut by 0 bases and J by 4 bases, with 10 bases left in between. Germline V CDR1 and CDR2: SGHTS, YDEGEE. Repertoires were generated with immunoSEQ multiplex PCR, while TCRdb's copy carries only in-frame clones and drops some. This table holds 20,000 to 25,000 clones, roughly 84% found once. V gene TRBV5-8 combines with J gene TRBJ1-2; TRBD1 is a possible D gene (6 bases). The source is a female donor with multiple sclerosis, enrolled in a pregnancy study. Sequenced here: CD8+ T cells from peripheral blood mononuclear cells, sampled after pregnancy. The CDR3 bases are TGTGCCAGCAGCTTGGAAGCAGGGGCCTATGGCTACACCTTC. It codes for CASSLEAGAYGYTF. The variable domain in full, with the rest retrieved from reference TRBV5-8 and TRBJ1-2, is EAGVTQSPTHLIKTRGQQATLRCSPISGHTSVYWYQQALGLGLQFLLWYDEGEERNRGNFPPRFSGRQFPNYSSELNVNALELEDSALYLCASSLEAGAYGYTFGSGTRLTVV.